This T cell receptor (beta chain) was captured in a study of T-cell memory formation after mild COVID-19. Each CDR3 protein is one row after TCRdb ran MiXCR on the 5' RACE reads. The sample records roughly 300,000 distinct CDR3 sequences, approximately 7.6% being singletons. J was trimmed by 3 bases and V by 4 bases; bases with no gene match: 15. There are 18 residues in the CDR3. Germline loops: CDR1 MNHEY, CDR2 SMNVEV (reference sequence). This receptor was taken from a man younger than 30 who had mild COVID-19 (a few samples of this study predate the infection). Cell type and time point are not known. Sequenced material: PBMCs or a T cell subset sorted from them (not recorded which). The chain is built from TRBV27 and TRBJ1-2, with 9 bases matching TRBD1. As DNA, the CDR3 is TGTGCCAGCAGTTCAATCGCCCCGGACAGGGGCGAAGACTATGGCTACACCTTC. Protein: CASSSIAPDRGEDYGYTF.